This paragraph reports one T cell receptor (beta chain). Its antigen is unknown. Qualities for individual bases were not recorded, and no much larger clone is one base off. The CDR3 measures 14 amino acids from cysteine to phenylalanine. Just the 42-base CDR3 DNA is kept, in frame starting at base 1. V and J are truncated by 7 bases and 0 bases respectively, leaving an intervening sequence of 14 bases. The germline V gene encodes CDR1 SGHKS and CDR2 YYEKEE (reference sequence). The sample is drawn from a study of blood T cells in healthy people across ages (dated by TCRdb to about 2015). Study-level background: Template switching captured roughly one uniquely barcoded TCR beta cDNA molecule per two T cells in model experiments. Age-related changes in TCR beta repertoire diversity were measured in the study by deep sequencing normalized with unique cDNA molecular identifiers. The donors were split into four age groups: young (average 16 years), middle-aged (about 40), aged (roughly 60) and long-lived (roughly 77). The study analyzed two additional independent replicas of 1 million unique cDNA reads from the same blood draw for two donors, one aged 18 to 29 and one aged 80 or older.

The receptor library was made with 5' RACE. TCRdb names Illumina HiSeq 2500 as the instrument used. A second about 7 to 12 cycle PCR used a sample-barcoded 5' primer and a J-beta primer mix. Each TCR beta cDNA molecule received a unique molecular identifier from a template-switch 5' adaptor carrying 12 random nucleotides. Each sample yielded at least 2.5 million CDR3-containing paired-end reads. First-strand cDNA synthesis was performed from all RNA using the Mint cDNA synthesis kit, with priming by a TRBC-specific oligonucleotide. All cDNA was treated with uracil-DNA glycosylase and then went through a first 18-cycle PCR with the universal primers M1SS and BC2_uni_R. Processing in the source paper ran as follows. For normalization, 1 million high-quality reads were randomly selected from each sample, with every read carrying a distinct molecular identifier. Instead of being binned into consensus sequences, reads that shared molecular identifiers were thrown out. MiTCR, run with a Q25 quality threshold and the strictest error-elimination algorithm, handled CDR3 identification, clonotype clustering and error correction. A nonparametric unseen species model with Euler transformation was used to estimate a lower bound on total TCR beta diversity. TCRdb reprocessed the public reads (quality trimming at Q25 with fastp, clone calling with MiXCR) and kept in-frame beta chains. Records with the same CDR3 protein are collapsed into one entry carrying the most frequent genes and DNA. It is TCRdb's table, rather than the study itself, that gives the V and J calls and clone size. This sample gives some 760,000 distinct CDR3 sequences in total; 20% to 25% of them show up just once. 3% to 4% of the sample lies in the top ten.

Points the paper makes about the study in general: There was a strong correlation between observed TCR beta diversity and the percentage of naive T cells measured by flow cytometry. Since profiling was done on bulk unsorted PBMCs, naive and antigen-experienced compartments could not be conclusively compared. Because donor CMV infection status was unknown, age-related changes in expanded clonotypes were potentially confounded. The long-lived group showed more naive CD4+ T cells, fewer expanded clones and increased TCR diversity than the aged group, suggesting age selection. As age increased, observed TCR beta diversity per million T cells dropped in a roughly linear way, and a significant reduction was already evident by age about 40. Estimates of total diversity based on one million sequenced T cells were regarded as lower bounds and as underestimates.

The donors were some 39 Caucasian individuals from Russia, aged roughly 6 to 100 years, who were systemically healthy. Each donor gave ten milliliters of peripheral blood, collected into EDTA-treated Vacutainer tubes. Ficoll-Paque density-gradient centrifugation was used to isolate PBMCs, with at least 6.5 million per sample. Trizol reagent was used to extract total RNA from the PBMCs, yielding at least 6 micrograms per sample. For every donor, an aliquot of PBMCs went through flow cytometry to measure the percentages of naive CD45RAhigh/CD27high T cells. Another study also made use of these data, one on T cells of mothers and their children. As noted in the second study: Nine systemically healthy Caucasian individuals, comprising three mothers and their six children, were included as donors. cDNA synthesis consumed the entire amount of extracted RNA, loaded at approximately 1.6 ug RNA in each 15 ul reaction. In the second PCR, the M1S primer introduced both the sample barcodes and 2-4 random nucleotides. More than 8.5 million TCR beta CDR3 reads were obtained from each mother, and some 3 million reads were obtained from each child. TCR recombination output is similarly shaped by thymic selection in related and unrelated pairs, with a minor effect exerted by inherited differences. Normalized repertoire overlap was always slightly but never significantly higher in related than unrelated mother-child pairs. With a sensitivity of about 100 clones per million clonotypes, no persistent microchimeric T cell clones were detected. To look for features that set related mother-child pairs apart from unrelated individuals, the researchers ran deep NGS to compare the TCR beta repertoires of mothers and children. The mean age was 40 +/- 4 years for the mothers and roughly 10 +/- 4 years for the children. After adapter ligation with NEBNext reagents, the libraries were sequenced on Illumina HiSeq 2000 with 100+100 nt paired-end reads. Mother and child libraries were prepared a month apart and sequenced in separate runs to prevent cross-contamination. Each donor had between about 450,000 and 2,200,000 distinct TCR beta clonotypes identified. Naive TCR beta clonotypes were estimated from low-frequency clonotypes matched to each donor's FACS-determined naive share, without sorting.

The chain is encoded by TRBV5-5 joined to TRBJ2-7; the D segment cannot be called with confidence. Sequences were obtained from blood. This TCR was recovered from a boy between 10 and 17 years old in good health. Here is the DNA: TGTGCCAGCGTCTTGACGCCGAACTCCTACGAGCAGTACTTC. This translates into CASVLTPNSYEQYF. The full variable domain, with segments outside the CDR3 supplied by the reference TRBV5-5 and TRBJ2-7 proteins, appears as DAGVTQSPTHLIKTRGQQVTLRCSPISGHKSVSWYQQVLGQGPQFIFQYYEKEERGRGNFPDRFSARQFPNYSSELNVNALLLGDSALYLCASVLTPNSYEQYFGPGTRLTVT.